These T cell receptor beta chains were read from a single sample in a study of human T cells and chemical hapten exposure. One entry per CDR3 protein results from TCRdb running MiXCR on the RACE reads. The repertoire holds around 350,000 distinct CDR3 sequences, with around 5.5% as singletons. The sequencing used whole blood, collected in connection with sensitization to the hapten diphenylcyclopropenone (DPC). These receptors originate from a woman under 30 with alopecia areata. Some clones in this sample may be carry-over from other donors' samples. CDR3s include the opening cysteine and the closing phenylalanine or tryptophan. The D gene is left open where the match is weak. Clone sizes are given selectively: once, few, many, or a class where the clone is expanded.

V gene: TRBV27
J gene: TRBJ1-2
clone size: few
D gene: -
CDR3 protein: CASSFQDTYGYTF
CDR3 DNA: TGTGCCAGCAGTTTCCAGGATACCTATGGCTACACCTTC

V gene: TRBV18
J gene: TRBJ2-7
clone size: many
D gene: -
CDR3 protein: CASSTRQSSYEQYF
CDR3 DNA: TGTGCCAGCTCAACAAGACAAAGCTCCTACGAGCAGTACTTC

V gene: TRBV6-2/TRBV6-3
J gene: TRBJ2-3
clone size: few
D gene: TRBD2
CDR3 protein: CASSSRLAGDYTDTQYF
CDR3 DNA: TGTGCCAGCAGTTCCCGACTAGCGGGGGATTACACAGATACGCAGTATTTT

V gene: TRBV11-3
J gene: TRBJ2-2
clone size: -
D gene: -
CDR3 protein: CASRIGQNTGELFF
CDR3 DNA: TGTGCCAGCAGAATTGGACAGAACACCGGGGAGCTGTTTTTT

V gene: TRBV6-2/TRBV6-3
J gene: TRBJ2-5
clone size: many
D gene: -
CDR3 protein: CAASRAPKTVQETQYF
CDR3 DNA: TGTGCCGCCAGCCGAGCACCGAAGACAGTTCAAGAGACCCAGTACTTC

V gene: TRBV18
J gene: TRBJ1-6
clone size: few
D gene: -
CDR3 protein: CASSQDGPRALHF
CDR3 DNA: TGTGCCAGCTCACAAGACGGGCCGAGGGCCCTCCACTTT

V gene: TRBV19
J gene: TRBJ2-6
clone size: few
D gene: -
CDR3 protein: CASSIRRAGANVLTF
CDR3 DNA: TGTGCCAGTAGTATACGCAGGGCTGGGGCCAACGTCCTGACTTTC

V gene: TRBV4-3
J gene: TRBJ1-4
clone size: many
D gene: -
CDR3 protein: CASSQAFGTNEKLFF
CDR3 DNA: TGCGCCAGCAGCCAAGCGTTCGGAACTAATGAAAAACTGTTTTTT

V gene: TRBV20-1
J gene: TRBJ1-4
clone size: few
D gene: -
CDR3 protein: CSATRASNEKLFF
CDR3 DNA: TGCAGTGCTACCAGGGCATCTAATGAAAAACTGTTTTTT

V gene: TRBV9
J gene: TRBJ1-1
clone size: many
D gene: -
CDR3 protein: CASSASIGRDREAFF
CDR3 DNA: TGTGCCAGCAGCGCCAGTATCGGCAGGGACCGAGAAGCTTTCTTT

V gene: TRBV10-3
J gene: TRBJ2-3
clone size: many
D gene: TRBD1
CDR3 protein: CATLRGSDINADTQYF
CDR3 DNA: TGTGCCACCCTCAGGGGGTCTGATATAAACGCAGATACGCAGTATTTT

V gene: TRBV4-2
J gene: TRBJ2-7
clone size: few
D gene: TRBD1
CDR3 protein: CASSPGDRAYEQYF
CDR3 DNA: TGTGCCAGCAGCCCCGGGGACAGAGCCTACGAGCAGTACTTC

V gene: TRBV12-3/TRBV12-4
J gene: TRBJ2-7
clone size: -
D gene: -
CDR3 protein: CASDSGTQTYEQYF
CDR3 DNA: TGTGCCAGCGACTCAGGGACCCAAACCTACGAGCAGTACTTC

V gene: TRBV4-1
J gene: TRBJ2-5
clone size: -
D gene: -
CDR3 protein: CASSQRRAQYF
CDR3 DNA: TGCGCCAGCAGCCAGCGCCGGGCCCAGTACTTC

V gene: TRBV29-1
J gene: TRBJ2-2
clone size: -
D gene: -
CDR3 protein: CSVEYTGELFF
CDR3 DNA: TGCAGCGTTGAGTACACCGGGGAGCTGTTTTTT

V gene: TRBV9
J gene: TRBJ1-4
clone size: many
D gene: TRBD1
CDR3 protein: CASSDSQGPNEKLFF
CDR3 DNA: TGTGCCAGCAGCGATTCACAGGGGCCTAATGAAAAACTGTTTTTT

V gene: TRBV6-5
J gene: TRBJ2-2
clone size: -
D gene: TRBD1
CDR3 protein: CASSGQGGIVTGELFF
CDR3 DNA: TGTGCCAGCAGTGGACAGGGGGGAATAGTGACCGGGGAGCTGTTTTTT

V gene: TRBV10-3
J gene: TRBJ2-7
clone size: many
D gene: -
CDR3 protein: CAIRGSSYEQYF
CDR3 DNA: TGTGCCATCAGGGGTAGCTCCTACGAGCAGTACTTC

V gene: TRBV6-6
J gene: TRBJ1-5
clone size: many
D gene: -
CDR3 protein: CASSPGVGQPQHF
CDR3 DNA: TGTGCCAGCAGCCCCGGAGTCGGTCAGCCCCAGCATTTT

V gene: TRBV5-1
J gene: TRBJ2-5
clone size: few
D gene: TRBD2
CDR3 protein: CASSIRLAGKETQYF
CDR3 DNA: TGCGCCAGCAGCATCCGACTAGCGGGGAAAGAGACCCAGTACTTC

V gene: TRBV2
J gene: TRBJ1-4
clone size: -
D gene: -
CDR3 protein: CASRYSRLFF
CDR3 DNA: TGTGCCAGCCGCTACAGCCGACTGTTTTTT

V gene: TRBV7-8
J gene: TRBJ1-1
clone size: -
D gene: -
CDR3 protein: CASSLATYRISNTEAFF
CDR3 DNA: TGTGCCAGCAGCTTAGCTACTTATCGGATTTCTAACACTGAAGCTTTCTTT

V gene: TRBV20-1
J gene: TRBJ2-3
clone size: few
D gene: TRBD2
CDR3 protein: CRGYSGTSTDTQYF
CDR3 DNA: TGCAGGGGGTATAGCGGGACAAGCACAGATACGCAGTATTTT

V gene: TRBV7-2
J gene: TRBJ1-6
clone size: many
D gene: TRBD1
CDR3 protein: CASSSGQGRGSPLHF
CDR3 DNA: TGTGCCAGCAGCTCCGGACAGGGGCGCGGTTCACCCCTCCACTTT

V gene: TRBV6-2/TRBV6-3
J gene: TRBJ2-5
clone size: many
D gene: TRBD1
CDR3 protein: CASSAPGQGQETQYF
CDR3 DNA: TGTGCCAGCAGTGCTCCGGGACAGGGTCAAGAGACCCAGTACTTC

V gene: TRBV6-2/TRBV6-3
J gene: TRBJ1-5
clone size: many
D gene: -
CDR3 protein: CASSLDRQGDQPQHF
CDR3 DNA: TGTGCCAGCAGCCTAGATCGGCAGGGAGATCAGCCCCAGCATTTT

V gene: TRBV2
J gene: TRBJ1-5
clone size: few
D gene: -
CDR3 protein: CASSEPASNQPQHF
CDR3 DNA: TGTGCCAGCAGTGAGCCAGCTAGCAATCAGCCCCAGCATTTT

V gene: TRBV19
J gene: TRBJ2-5
clone size: many
D gene: -
CDR3 protein: CASSITVQETQYF
CDR3 DNA: TGTGCCAGTAGTATAACCGTCCAGGAGACCCAGTACTTC

V gene: TRBV12-3/TRBV12-4
J gene: TRBJ1-5
clone size: -
D gene: TRBD1
CDR3 protein: CASSLGQGLSQPQHF
CDR3 DNA: TGTGCCAGCAGTCTAGGACAGGGCTTAAGTCAGCCCCAGCATTTT

V gene: TRBV7-2
J gene: TRBJ2-3
clone size: -
D gene: -
CDR3 protein: CASSLGTHSTDTQYF
CDR3 DNA: TGTGCCAGCAGCTTAGGGACCCATAGCACAGATACGCAGTATTTT

V gene: TRBV20-1
J gene: TRBJ1-2
clone size: few
D gene: -
CDR3 protein: CSARTEMNYGYTF
CDR3 DNA: TGCAGTGCTAGGACAGAGATGAACTATGGCTACACCTTC

V gene: TRBV9
J gene: TRBJ1-1
clone size: few
D gene: TRBD1
CDR3 protein: CASSADRGVAFF
CDR3 DNA: TGTGCCAGCAGCGCCGACAGGGGGGTCGCTTTCTTT

V gene: TRBV18
J gene: TRBJ2-7
clone size: few
D gene: -
CDR3 protein: CASSPLGLSSYEQYF
CDR3 DNA: TGTGCCAGCTCACCACTGGGGCTTAGCTCCTACGAGCAGTACTTC

V gene: TRBV2
J gene: TRBJ1-4
clone size: -
D gene: -
CDR3 protein: CASTTAEKLFF
CDR3 DNA: TGTGCCAGCACTACAGCAGAAAAACTGTTTTTT

V gene: TRBV20-1
J gene: TRBJ2-7
clone size: -
D gene: -
CDR3 protein: CSATQRKYEQYF
CDR3 DNA: TGCAGTGCTACACAGAGGAAGTACGAGCAGTACTTC

V gene: TRBV6-1
J gene: TRBJ2-5
clone size: many
D gene: TRBD2
CDR3 protein: CASSEEAGGGKETQYF
CDR3 DNA: TGTGCCAGCAGTGAAGAGGCGGGCGGGGGGAAAGAGACCCAGTACTTC

V gene: TRBV6-2/TRBV6-3
J gene: TRBJ2-5
clone size: few
D gene: -
CDR3 protein: CASSYLPGRRGQEETQYF
CDR3 DNA: TGTGCCAGCAGTTACTTACCCGGTCGTCGGGGCCAAGAAGAGACCCAGTACTTC

V gene: TRBV21-1
J gene: TRBJ1-1
clone size: -
D gene: -
CDR3 protein: CASSKETTEAFF
CDR3 DNA: TGTGCCAGCAGCAAAGAGACCACTGAAGCTTTCTTT

V gene: TRBV28
J gene: TRBJ1-6
clone size: -
D gene: -
CDR3 protein: CASSSGRSSYNSPLHF
CDR3 DNA: TGTGCCAGCAGTTCAGGCAGGAGCTCCTATAATTCACCCCTCCACTTT

V gene: TRBV27
J gene: TRBJ2-3
clone size: many
D gene: TRBD2
CDR3 protein: CASSPFAGGPGTQYF
CDR3 DNA: TGTGCCAGCAGTCCCTTTGCGGGGGGGCCGGGTACGCAGTATTTT

V gene: TRBV9
J gene: TRBJ1-5
clone size: many
D gene: -
CDR3 protein: CASSPGWGSNQPQHF
CDR3 DNA: TGTGCCAGCAGCCCGGGATGGGGAAGCAATCAGCCCCAGCATTTT

V gene: TRBV28
J gene: TRBJ1-4
clone size: many
D gene: -
CDR3 protein: CASRYRENNKKLFF
CDR3 DNA: TGTGCCAGCAGATACAGGGAAAACAATAAAAAACTGTTTTTT

V gene: TRBV12-3/TRBV12-4
J gene: TRBJ1-2
clone size: once
D gene: -
CDR3 protein: CASSPGRSYDYTF
CDR3 DNA: TGTGCCAGCAGTCCGGGACGGAGCTATGACTACACCTTC

V gene: TRBV7-2
J gene: TRBJ1-1
clone size: -
D gene: -
CDR3 protein: CASSNSLNAFF
CDR3 DNA: TGTGCCAGCAGCAACAGCCTGAATGCTTTCTTT

V gene: TRBV20-1
J gene: TRBJ2-3
clone size: few
D gene: -
CDR3 protein: CSAWDPRTDTQYF
CDR3 DNA: TGCAGTGCTTGGGACCCCCGCACAGATACGCAGTATTTT

V gene: TRBV15
J gene: TRBJ2-5
clone size: many
D gene: -
CDR3 protein: CATSRDPSSTQYF
CDR3 DNA: TGTGCCACCAGCAGAGATCCTAGCTCGACCCAGTACTTC

V gene: TRBV7-2
J gene: TRBJ1-2
clone size: few
D gene: TRBD1
CDR3 protein: CASSLDGQGDYGYTF
CDR3 DNA: TGTGCCAGCAGCTTAGATGGCCAGGGGGACTATGGCTACACCTTC

V gene: TRBV20-1
J gene: TRBJ2-7
clone size: many
D gene: TRBD1
CDR3 protein: CSVRTGHEQYF
CDR3 DNA: TGCAGTGTAAGGACAGGGCACGAGCAGTACTTC

V gene: TRBV29-1
J gene: TRBJ2-3
clone size: few
D gene: TRBD2
CDR3 protein: CSVGGGSGEPTSTDTQYF
CDR3 DNA: TGCAGCGTGGGGGGCGGTAGCGGGGAGCCGACTAGCACAGATACGCAGTATTTT

V gene: TRBV14
J gene: TRBJ2-1
clone size: few
D gene: -
CDR3 protein: CASSQFTGDNEQFF
CDR3 DNA: TGTGCCAGCAGCCAGTTCACAGGAGACAATGAGCAGTTCTTC

V gene: TRBV12-3/TRBV12-4
J gene: TRBJ2-2
clone size: many
D gene: -
CDR3 protein: CASSLRFSTGELFF
CDR3 DNA: TGTGCCAGCAGTTTACGTTTTAGTACCGGGGAGCTGTTTTTT

V gene: TRBV11-3
J gene: TRBJ2-1
clone size: -
D gene: TRBD2
CDR3 protein: CASSFGTSGGDNEQFF
CDR3 DNA: TGTGCCAGCAGCTTTGGGACTAGCGGGGGTGACAATGAGCAGTTCTTC

V gene: TRBV6-2/TRBV6-3
J gene: TRBJ2-3
clone size: many
D gene: -
CDR3 protein: CASNPSGQGTDTQYF
CDR3 DNA: TGTGCCAGCAACCCTTCGGGGCAGGGCACAGATACGCAGTATTTT

V gene: TRBV11-2
J gene: TRBJ2-1
clone size: few
D gene: -
CDR3 protein: CASSSTVRNYNEQFF
CDR3 DNA: TGTGCCAGCAGCTCAACCGTACGAAATTACAATGAGCAGTTCTTC

V gene: TRBV12-3/TRBV12-4
J gene: TRBJ1-4
clone size: few
D gene: -
CDR3 protein: CASSRSGANEKLFF
CDR3 DNA: TGTGCCAGCAGTCGTTCCGGGGCTAATGAAAAACTGTTTTTT